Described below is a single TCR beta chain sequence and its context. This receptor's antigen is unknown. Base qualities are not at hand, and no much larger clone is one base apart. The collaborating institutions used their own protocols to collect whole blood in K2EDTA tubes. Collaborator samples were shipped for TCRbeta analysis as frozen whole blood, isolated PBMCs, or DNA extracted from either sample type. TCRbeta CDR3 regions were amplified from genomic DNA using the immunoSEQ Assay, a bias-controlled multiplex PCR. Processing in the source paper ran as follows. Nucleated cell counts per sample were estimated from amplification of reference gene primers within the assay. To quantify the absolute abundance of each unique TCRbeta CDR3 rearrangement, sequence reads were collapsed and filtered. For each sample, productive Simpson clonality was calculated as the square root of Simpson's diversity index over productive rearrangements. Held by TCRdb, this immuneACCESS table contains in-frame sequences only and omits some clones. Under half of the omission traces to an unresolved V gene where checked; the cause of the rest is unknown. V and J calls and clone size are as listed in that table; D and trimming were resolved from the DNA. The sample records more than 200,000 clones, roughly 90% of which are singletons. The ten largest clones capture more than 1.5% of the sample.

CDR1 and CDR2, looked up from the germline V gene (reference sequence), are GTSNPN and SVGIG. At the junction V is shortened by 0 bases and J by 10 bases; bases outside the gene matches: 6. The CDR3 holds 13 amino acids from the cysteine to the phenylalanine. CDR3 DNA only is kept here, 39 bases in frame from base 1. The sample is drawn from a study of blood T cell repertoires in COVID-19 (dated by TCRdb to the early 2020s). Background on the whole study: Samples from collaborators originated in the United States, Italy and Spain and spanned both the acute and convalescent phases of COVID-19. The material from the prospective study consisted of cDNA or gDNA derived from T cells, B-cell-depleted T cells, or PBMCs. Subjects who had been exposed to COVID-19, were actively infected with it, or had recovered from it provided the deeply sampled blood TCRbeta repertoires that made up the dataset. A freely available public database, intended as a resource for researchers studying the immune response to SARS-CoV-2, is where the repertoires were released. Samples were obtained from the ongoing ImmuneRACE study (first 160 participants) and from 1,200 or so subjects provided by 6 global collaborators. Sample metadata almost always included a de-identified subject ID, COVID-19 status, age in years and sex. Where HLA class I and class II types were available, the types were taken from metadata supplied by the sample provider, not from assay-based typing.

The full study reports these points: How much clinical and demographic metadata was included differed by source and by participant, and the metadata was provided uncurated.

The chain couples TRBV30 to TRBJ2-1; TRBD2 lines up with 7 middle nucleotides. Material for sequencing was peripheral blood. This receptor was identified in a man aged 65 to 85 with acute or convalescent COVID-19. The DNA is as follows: TGTGCCTGGAGTGTACAGGAGCGGGGCGAGCAGTTCTTC. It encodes CAWSVQERGEQFF.